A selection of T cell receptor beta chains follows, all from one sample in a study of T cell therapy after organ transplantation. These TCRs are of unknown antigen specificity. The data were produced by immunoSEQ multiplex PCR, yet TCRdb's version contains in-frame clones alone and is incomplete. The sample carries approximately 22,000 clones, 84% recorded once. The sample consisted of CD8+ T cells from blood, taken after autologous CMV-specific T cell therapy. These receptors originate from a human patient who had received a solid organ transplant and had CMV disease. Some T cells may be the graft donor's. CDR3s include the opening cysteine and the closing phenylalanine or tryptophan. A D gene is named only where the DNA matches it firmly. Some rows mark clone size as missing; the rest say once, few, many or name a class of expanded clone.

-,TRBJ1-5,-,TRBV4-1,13,TGCGCCAGCAGCCGGACCGACGGGCAGCCCCAGCATTTT,CASSRTDGQPQHF
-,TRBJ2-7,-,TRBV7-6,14,TGTGCCAGCAGCTTAGCTGACGGGGCAGGCGAGCAGTACTTC,CASSLADGAGEQYF
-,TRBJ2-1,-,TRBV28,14,TGTGCCAGCAGTTTATTGGTCCTAGGGAATGAGCAGTTCTTC,CASSLLVLGNEQFF
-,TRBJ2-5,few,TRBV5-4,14,TGTGCCAGCAGCTTGGGCCGCTCCAAAGAGACCCAGTACTTC,CASSLGRSKETQYF
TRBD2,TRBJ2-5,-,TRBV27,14,TGTGCCACCGGCAGACTAGCGACACAAGAGACCCAGTACTTC,CATGRLATQETQYF
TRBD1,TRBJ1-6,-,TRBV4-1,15,TGCGCCAGCAGCCTAACCGGGACAGGGACCTCACCCCTCCACTTT,CASSLTGTGTSPLHF
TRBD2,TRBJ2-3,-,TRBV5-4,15,TGTGCCAGCAGCCCAACGGGGGGGCGTATCGATACGCAGTATTTT,CASSPTGGRIDTQYF
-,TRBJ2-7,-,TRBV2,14,TGTGCCAGCAGTGATGGTACCGGGTTCTACGAGCAGTACTTC,CASSDGTGFYEQYF
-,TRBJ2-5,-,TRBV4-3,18,TGCGCCAGCAGCCAAGACCCACCCGTCGACACCTACCAAGAGACCCAGTACTTC,CASSQDPPVDTYQETQYF
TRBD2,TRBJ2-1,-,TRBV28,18,TGTGCCAGCAGTTTGTTGTTTGGAGGAGGGACTAGCGACAATGAGCAGTTCTTC,CASSLLFGGGTSDNEQFF
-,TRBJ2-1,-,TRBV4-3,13,TGCGCCAGCAGCCAGGACAGTATATATGAGCAGTTCTTC,CASSQDSIYEQFF
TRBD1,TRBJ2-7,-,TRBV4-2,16,TGTGCCAGCAGCCAATACACCGGGACAGGGTCGAACGAGCAGTACTTC,CASSQYTGTGSNEQYF
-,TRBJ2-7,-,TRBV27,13,TGTGCCAGCAGCCTTAAAAGCTCCTACGAGCAGTACTTC,CASSLKSSYEQYF
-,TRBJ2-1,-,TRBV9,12,TGTGCCAGCAGCGAGGGGGACGTTGAGCAGTTCTTC,CASSEGDVEQFF
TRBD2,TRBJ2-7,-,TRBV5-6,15,TGTGCCAGCAGCTTCGGGACTAGCGGGGGAAGCGAGCAGTACTTC,CASSFGTSGGSEQYF
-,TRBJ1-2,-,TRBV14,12,TGTGCCAGCAGCCAGAACAGGTTATTCTACACCTTC,CASSQNRLFYTF
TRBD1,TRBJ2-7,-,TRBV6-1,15,TGTGCCAGCAGTGAAGAAGGGACAGGGGGCTACGAGCAGTACTTC,CASSEEGTGGYEQYF
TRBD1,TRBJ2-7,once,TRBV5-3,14,TGTGCCAGCAGCTTTGGGACAGGGGTGTACGAGCAGTACTTC,CASSFGTGVYEQYF
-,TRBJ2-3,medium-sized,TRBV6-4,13,TGTGCCAGCAGTGACGGGAGCACAGATACGCAGTATTTT,CASSDGSTDTQYF
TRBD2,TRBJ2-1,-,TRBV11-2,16,TGTGCCAGCAGCTTAGATTTCAGGCTAGCGGGGGGCACCCAGTTCTTC,CASSLDFRLAGGTQFF
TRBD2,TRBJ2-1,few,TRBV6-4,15,TGTGCCAGCAGTGAGACTAGCGGCTCCTACAATGAGCAGTTCTTC,CASSETSGSYNEQFF
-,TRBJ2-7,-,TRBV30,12,TGTGCCTGGAGTTACGGGGGTTGGGAGCAGTACTTC,CAWSYGGWEQYF
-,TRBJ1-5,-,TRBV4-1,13,TGCGCCAGCAGCCAATTCGCAGGACAGCCCCAGCATTTT,CASSQFAGQPQHF
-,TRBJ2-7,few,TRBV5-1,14,TGCGCCAGCAGCGTAGGTGAGGGATCCTACGAGCAGTACTTC,CASSVGEGSYEQYF
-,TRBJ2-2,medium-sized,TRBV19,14,TGTGCCAGTAGTAGCCCGACGTGGATCGGGGAGCTGTTTTTT,CASSSPTWIGELFF
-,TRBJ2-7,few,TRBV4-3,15,TGCGCCAGCAGCCAAGTCGGGGACACATCCTACGAGCAGTACTTC,CASSQVGDTSYEQYF
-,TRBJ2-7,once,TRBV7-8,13,TGTGCCAGCAGCCCGGGACGCCCGAACGAGCAGTACTTC,CASSPGRPNEQYF
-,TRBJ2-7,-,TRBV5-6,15,TGTGCCAGCAGCTTGGGTGCTAGCTTGGCTGGCGAGCAGTACTTC,CASSLGASLAGEQYF
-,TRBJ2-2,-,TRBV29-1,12,TGCAGCGTTGCCAGGGAATCCGGGGAGCTGTTTTTT,CSVARESGELFF
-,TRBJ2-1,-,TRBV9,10,TGTGCCAGCAGCGGACATCAGCAGTTCTTC,CASSGHQQFF
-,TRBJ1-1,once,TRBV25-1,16,TGTGCCAGCAGTGCGACACAGGGCGGGTGGGAAACTGAAGCTTTCTTT,CASSATQGGWETEAFF
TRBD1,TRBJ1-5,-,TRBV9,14,TGTGCCAGCAGCCCAGGGGGCATGAATCAGCCCCAGCATTTT,CASSPGGMNQPQHF
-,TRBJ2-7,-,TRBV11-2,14,TGTGCCAGCAGCTTACGGCAGGGCCCTATCGAGCAGTACTTC,CASSLRQGPIEQYF
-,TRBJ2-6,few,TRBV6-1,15,TGTGCCAGCAGTGAAGAAAACTCTGGGGCCAACGTCCTGACTTTC,CASSEENSGANVLTF
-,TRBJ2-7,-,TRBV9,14,TGTGCCAGCAGCGTCGGAGGGAACTCCTACGAGCAGTACTTC,CASSVGGNSYEQYF
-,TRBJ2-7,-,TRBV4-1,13,TGCGCCAGCAGCCAAGAACGGCCTTACGAGCAGTACTTC,CASSQERPYEQYF
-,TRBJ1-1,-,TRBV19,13,TGTGCCAGTAGTGATGGGCGTTACACTGAAGCTTTCTTT,CASSDGRYTEAFF
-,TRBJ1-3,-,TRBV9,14,TGTGCCAGCAGCGGCCAGGGGTCAGGAAACACCATATATTTT,CASSGQGSGNTIYF
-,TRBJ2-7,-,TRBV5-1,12,TGCGCCAGCAGCTTGGGTTTAGTCGAGCAGTACTTC,CASSLGLVEQYF
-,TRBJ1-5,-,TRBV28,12,TGTGCCAGCAGTTTCGCTTGGCAGCCCCAGCATTTT,CASSFAWQPQHF
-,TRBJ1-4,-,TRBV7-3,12,TGTGCCAGCAGCCACCCGGGGGAAAAACTGTTTTTT,CASSHPGEKLFF
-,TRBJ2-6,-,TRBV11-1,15,TGTGCCAGCAGCATCTGGGACTCTGGGGCCAACGTCCTGACTTTC,CASSIWDSGANVLTF